The subject of this entry is one T cell receptor (beta chain). Its antigen is not known. This specimen comes from a study of blood T cells in healthy people across ages. Study-wide context: When template switching was applied, about one barcoded beta molecule was captured per two T cells.

General observations from the study: PBMCs were not sorted, which prevented a conclusive comparison of naive versus antigen-experienced cells. Comparison with aged donors showed that long-lived donors had more naive CD4+ cells and higher diversity.

The CDR3 is 10 amino acids. Trimming left V 3 bases short and J 11 bases short, with 7 bases between. It was with a sample-barcoded 5' primer and a J-beta primer mix that a second PCR of roughly 7 to 12 cycles was run. One entry per CDR3 protein, called by TCRdb with MiXCR from the 5' RACE reads. The table lists nearly 1 million distinct CDR3 sequences, 51% of them singletons. Sequencing was carried out using blood. The gene calls are TRBV12-3 or TRBV12-4 and TRBJ1-1; tentative D call: TRBD1 (5 bases). The clonotype originates from a woman aged 55-70 years in good health. CDR3 bases: TGTGCCAGCAGTTTGGGGGGGGCTTTCTTT. It specifies CASSLGGAFF.